The 8 T cell receptor beta chains below come from one sample, sequenced in a study of cytotoxic CD8 clonotypes in ibrutinib-treated CLL. The method was immunoSEQ multiplex PCR; TCRdb's version includes in-frame clones alone and lacks a portion of them. Of under 300,000 clones listed, around three quarters are singletons. Sample: PBMCs, taken after 24 months of ibrutinib treatment. The receptors shown here come from a human donor with chronic lymphocytic leukemia.

The chain recombines TRBV5-1 with TRBJ1-2; possible D gene TRBD1, 6 bases. Looked up from germline, CDR1 is SGHRS and CDR2 is YFSETQ. V was pared by 5 bases and J by 7 bases, with 18 bases between. The CDR3 has 14 residues. The CDR3 region is CASRLQGLGGGYTF. The CDR3 region has the DNA TGCGCCAGCAGGCTACAGGGTCTGGGTGGTGGCTACACCTTC.

This chain joins TRBV9 and TRBJ2-7; the D gene is possibly TRBD2 (6 bases). Germline V gene sequence: CDR1 SGDLS, CDR2 YYNGEE. V lost 0 bases and J 7 bases, leaving 11 bases between the germline ends. This CDR3 spans 13 amino acids. CDR3 sequence reads: CASSVEGGLEQYF. The DNA of the CDR3 is TGTGCCAGCAGCGTAGAGGGAGGTCTAGAGCAGTACTTC.

The chain recombines TRBV9 with TRBJ2-1; 12 nucleotides match TRBD1. Trimming took 0 bases from V and 5 from J; bases not matched to a gene: 3. The CDR3 runs 16 residues. CDR1 is SGDLS, CDR2 YYNGEE, per germline. The CDR3 DNA follows: TGTGCCAGCAGCGTAGGAGGGACAGGGGGCCACAATGAGCAGTTCTTC. Amino acid sequence: CASSVGGTGGHNEQFF.

V is TRBV28 and J is TRBJ2-1; no reliable D call. In germline, CDR1 is MDHEN, CDR2 SYDVKM. The germline V and J ends were trimmed by 7 bases and 0 bases, with 7 bases remaining between them. The CDR3 is 13 residues long. CDR3 coding DNA: TGTGCCAGCACCCGAGACTCCTACAATGAGCAGTTCTTC. Amino acid sequence: CASTRDSYNEQFF.

This clone has just a few counts. The junction shows a germline mismatch at one end, possibly a read error. The chain combines TRBV7-7 with TRBJ2-5; 8 nucleotides align to TRBD2. Per the germline V gene, CDR1 is SSHAT and CDR2 is FNYEAQ (reference sequence). CDR3 size: 15 residues. Here the CDR3 DNA reads TGTGCTAGCAGCCAGACAGGACTAGCAGAAGAGACCCAGTACTTC. Translating gives CASSQTGLAEETQYF.

This chain links TRBV28 with TRBJ2-3; TRBD2 agrees at 11 bases. V trimming: 2 bases; J trimming: 3 bases; junction bases outside the gene matches: 10. This CDR3 has 18 residues. Per germline, CDR1 MDHEN and CDR2 SYDVKM. CDR3 DNA sequence: TGTGCCAGCAGTTTAATACTAGCGGGAGTCGAGAATACAGATACGCAGTATTTT. Translation gives CASSLILAGVENTDTQYF.

There are a few counts of this clone. Its ends do not fully match the called genes, so a read error is possible. The chain employs TRBV30 and TRBJ1-2; D unresolved. The germline CDR1 and CDR2 sequences are GTSNPN and SVGIG (reference sequence). This CDR3 has 10 amino acids. In DNA, the CDR3 is TGTGCCTGGAGTCACGGCGTGGTTATCTTC. Its protein is CAWSHGVVIF. The full variable domain, rest sourced from reference TRBV30 and TRBJ1-2, is SQTIHQWPATLVQPVGSPLSLECTVEGTSNPNLYWYRQAAGRGLQLLFYSVGIGQISSEVPQNLSASRPQDRQFILSSKKLLLSDSGFYLCAWSHGVVIFGSGTRLTVV.

The CDR3 region has the DNA TGCGCCAGCAGCCCGGGACTAGCGGGAGTAGGTACGCAGTATTTT. This translates into CASSPGLAGVGTQYF. The chain recombines TRBV4-1 with TRBJ2-3; 14 bases fit TRBD2. Looked up from germline, CDR1 is MGHRA and CDR2 is YSYEKL. After removal of 4 bases from V and 8 bases from J, the junction contained 5 bases not matched to a gene. This CDR3 comprises 15 residues.